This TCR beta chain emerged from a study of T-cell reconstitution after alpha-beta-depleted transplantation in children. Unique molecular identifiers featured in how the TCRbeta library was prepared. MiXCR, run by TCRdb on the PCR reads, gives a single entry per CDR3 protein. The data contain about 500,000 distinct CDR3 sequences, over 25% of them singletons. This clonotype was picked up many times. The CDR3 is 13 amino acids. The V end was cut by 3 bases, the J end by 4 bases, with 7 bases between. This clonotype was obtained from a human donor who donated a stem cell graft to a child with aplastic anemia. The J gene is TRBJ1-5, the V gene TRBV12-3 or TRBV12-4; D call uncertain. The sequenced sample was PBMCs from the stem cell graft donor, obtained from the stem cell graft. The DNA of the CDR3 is TGTGCCAGCAGTTTCAGAGAGAATCAGCCCCAGCATTTT. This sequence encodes CASSFRENQPQHF.